This TCR beta chain was sequenced during a study of blood T cell repertoires in COVID-19. CDR1 is GTSNPN and CDR2 is SVGIG in the germline V gene (reference sequence). After removal of 0 bases from V and 5 bases from J, the junction contained 7 bases not matched to a gene. This CDR3 region has 15 residues. Repertoires were generated with immunoSEQ multiplex PCR, while TCRdb's copy carries only in-frame clones and drops some. This table has 200,000 to 300,000 clones, around 83% appearing once. Sequencing was carried out using peripheral blood. The receptor was isolated from a man aged 35-49 years who had recovered from COVID-19. The rearrangement joins TRBV30 to TRBJ2-5, with TRBD2 matching 9 bases. CDR3 DNA sequence: TGTGCCTGGAGTGTACGGCGGGGGGGCCGGGAGACCCAGTACTTC. It is translated as CAWSVRRGGRETQYF.